This is a list of T cell receptor beta chains from one sample in a study of T cell responses to AZD1222 COVID-19 vaccine. Assay used: immunoSEQ multiplex PCR; TCRdb lists only in-frame clones, some missing. The sample has about 150,000 clones; approximately 84% are singletons. Sequences were derived from peripheral blood, sampled on day 0 of AZD1222 vaccination. These receptors were obtained from an adult in good health. Both conserved end residues are part of each CDR3. A D gene is named only where the DNA matches it firmly. Not all rows give a size; the values are once, few, many and, for expanded clones, a class.

D: NA; J: TRBJ1-1; size: NA; V: TRBV6-5; DNA: TGTGCCAGCTGCGAACAGGGAGGGTTGAACACTGAAGCTTTCTTT; CDR3: CASCEQGGLNTEAFF
D: TRBD1; J: TRBJ1-6; size: NA; V: TRBV6-5; DNA: TGTGCCAGCAGTCGGACAGGGTCTAATTCACCCCTCCACTTT; CDR3: CASSRTGSNSPLHF
D: NA; J: TRBJ1-3; size: NA; V: TRBV30; DNA: TGTGCCTGGAGGGACATTTTCGGCTCTGGAAACACCATATATTTT; CDR3: CAWRDIFGSGNTIYF
D: TRBD1; J: TRBJ2-1; size: NA; V: TRBV5-1; DNA: TGCGCCAGCAGCTTTTCTGACAGGGGGATCTCCTACAATGAGCAGTTCTTC; CDR3: CASSFSDRGISYNEQFF
D: NA; J: TRBJ2-4; size: NA; V: TRBV28; DNA: TGTGCCAGCAGTTCTCGAGCCGCCGGGATGTTAGCCAAAAACATTCAGTACTTC; CDR3: CASSSRAAGMLAKNIQYF
D: NA; J: TRBJ1-5; size: NA; V: TRBV3-1/TRBV3-2; DNA: TGTGCCAGCAGCCAACCGGGTCAGCCCCAGCATTTT; CDR3: CASSQPGQPQHF
D: NA; J: TRBJ1-1; size: NA; V: TRBV28; DNA: TGTGCCAGCAGTTCGACCAGACAGGTCATGAACACTGAAGCTTTCTTT; CDR3: CASSSTRQVMNTEAFF
D: TRBD2; J: TRBJ2-5; size: NA; V: TRBV5-1; DNA: TGCGCCAGCAGCCCGCAGGGAGGGGCCGGAGGGGAGACCCAGTACTTC; CDR3: CASSPQGGAGGETQYF
D: NA; J: TRBJ1-1; size: NA; V: TRBV11-2; DNA: TGTGCCAGCAGCCCCCTGAGAGGGATGAACACTGAAGCTTTCTTT; CDR3: CASSPLRGMNTEAFF
D: NA; J: TRBJ1-5; size: NA; V: TRBV27; DNA: TGTGCCAGCAGTTTTGCGCGAAATCAGCCCCAGCATTTT; CDR3: CASSFARNQPQHF
D: NA; J: TRBJ1-1; size: NA; V: TRBV10-3; DNA: TGTGCCATCAGTAACGGGGTCCTCGGGAACACTGAAGCTTTCTTT; CDR3: CAISNGVLGNTEAFF
D: NA; J: TRBJ1-2; size: NA; V: TRBV3-1/TRBV3-2; DNA: TGTGCCAGCAGCCAGGGCTATGGCTACACCTTC; CDR3: CASSQGYGYTF
D: NA; J: TRBJ1-1; size: NA; V: TRBV30; DNA: TGTGCCTGGAGAGGAGTTCGGGACACTGAAGCTTTCTTT; CDR3: CAWRGVRDTEAFF
D: TRBD1; J: TRBJ1-4; size: NA; V: TRBV27; DNA: TGTGCCAGCAGTCAACGACAGGGTACTAATGAAAAACTGTTTTTT; CDR3: CASSQRQGTNEKLFF
D: TRBD1; J: TRBJ1-2; size: NA; V: TRBV9; DNA: TGTGCCAGCAGCGTAGCTGGGACAGGGGGTTTAAGATTC; CDR3: CASSVAGTGGLRF
D: NA; J: TRBJ1-2; size: NA; V: TRBV5-1; DNA: TGCGCCAGCAGCTTAGGGGAGGCAGGGAAAACCTCCTATGGCTACACCTTC; CDR3: CASSLGEAGKTSYGYTF
D: NA; J: TRBJ1-1; size: NA; V: TRBV4-1; DNA: TGCGCCAGCAGCCAAGTATTTTTCAGGGGTAGCTTAGACGGTTCCACTGAAGCTTTCTTT; CDR3: CASSQVFFRGSLDGSTEAFF
D: NA; J: TRBJ1-1; size: once; V: TRBV7-3; DNA: TGTGCCAGCAGCTTAAACCCAGGGGCTGAAGCTTTCTTT; CDR3: CASSLNPGAEAFF
D: NA; J: TRBJ1-1; size: NA; V: TRBV28; DNA: TGTGCCAGCAGGGAACAGGGTAGGAACACTGAAGCTTTCTTT; CDR3: CASREQGRNTEAFF
D: NA; J: TRBJ1-1; size: NA; V: TRBV23-1; DNA: TGCGCCAGCAGTCAATCGTGGGGGGGGCGGAACACTGAAGCTTTCTTT; CDR3: CASSQSWGGRNTEAFF
D: TRBD1; J: TRBJ2-7; size: NA; V: TRBV19; DNA: TGTGCCAGTAGTATCTCCGGGACAGCCTACGAGCAGTACTTC; CDR3: CASSISGTAYEQYF
D: NA; J: TRBJ2-5; size: NA; V: TRBV12-2; DNA: TGTGCAAGTCGCTTAGACCGGGACAGCCTCGGGGAGACCCAGTACTTC; CDR3: CASRLDRDSLGETQYF
D: NA; J: TRBJ2-7; size: NA; V: TRBV5-5; DNA: TGTGCCAGCAGCGATGTCCGGGAAGTTTTTCAAGGAGACGAGCAGTACTTC; CDR3: CASSDVREVFQGDEQYF
D: TRBD1; J: TRBJ1-1; size: NA; V: TRBV12-5; DNA: TGTGCTAGTGGTTTGGTACCTCCAGGGGGCACTGAAGCTTTCTTT; CDR3: CASGLVPPGGTEAFF
D: TRBD1; J: TRBJ1-4; size: few; V: TRBV3-1/TRBV3-2; DNA: TGTGCCAGCAGCCAACGGACAGGAAATGAAAAACTGTTTTTT; CDR3: CASSQRTGNEKLFF
D: NA; J: TRBJ2-5; size: NA; V: TRBV5-1; DNA: TGCGCCAGCAGCGCGTCACCGGCGGGGATCGAGACCCAGTACTTC; CDR3: CASSASPAGIETQYF
D: NA; J: TRBJ1-1; size: once; V: TRBV18; DNA: TGTGCCAGCTCACCACGGGGAGACAGTGAAGCTTTCTTT; CDR3: CASSPRGDSEAFF
D: NA; J: TRBJ1-3; size: NA; V: TRBV7-6; DNA: TGTGCCAGCAGCCCTTCGGACAGAGGTGCCATATATTTT; CDR3: CASSPSDRGAIYF
D: NA; J: TRBJ1-2; size: NA; V: TRBV7-9; DNA: TGTGCCAGCAGCTTAGCCAGGGGAAGTAACTATGGCTACACCTTC; CDR3: CASSLARGSNYGYTF
D: NA; J: TRBJ1-1; size: few; V: TRBV19; DNA: TGTGCCAGTAGAGTCGGGGGGAGTAAGAACACTGAAGCTTTCTTT; CDR3: CASRVGGSKNTEAFF
D: NA; J: TRBJ1-2; size: NA; V: TRBV7-8; DNA: TGTGCCAGCAGCTTAGCGGGGGGGAGCGCAGACTATGGCTACACCTTC; CDR3: CASSLAGGSADYGYTF
D: TRBD1; J: TRBJ2-7; size: NA; V: TRBV18; DNA: TGTGCCAGCTCAGAGGACAGGGCCCATCCCTACGAGCAGTACTTC; CDR3: CASSEDRAHPYEQYF
D: NA; J: TRBJ1-5; size: few; V: TRBV28; DNA: TGTGCCAGCAGTGACAGAAACAATCAGCCCCAGCATTTT; CDR3: CASSDRNNQPQHF
D: NA; J: TRBJ2-3; size: NA; V: TRBV18; DNA: TGTGCCAGCTCACCACCGAGGAGTAGTAGCACAGATACGCAGTATTTT; CDR3: CASSPPRSSSTDTQYF
D: NA; J: TRBJ2-7; size: few; V: TRBV12-3/TRBV12-4; DNA: TGTGCCAGCAGTTACCTATACGAGCAGTACTTC; CDR3: CASSYLYEQYF
D: NA; J: TRBJ1-5; size: NA; V: TRBV28; DNA: TGTGCCAGCAGTTTACCCGTCGTAAGCCCGCGGGGGTATAGCAATCAGCCCCAGCATTTT; CDR3: CASSLPVVSPRGYSNQPQHF
D: NA; J: TRBJ2-2; size: NA; V: TRBV5-1; DNA: TGCGCCAGCAGCTTGGAGGGGCTCGGCGGGGAGCTGTTTTTT; CDR3: CASSLEGLGGELFF
D: NA; J: TRBJ1-1; size: NA; V: TRBV6-5; DNA: TGTGCCAGCAGTTACATTGGGGACACTGAAGCTTTCTTT; CDR3: CASSYIGDTEAFF
D: TRBD1; J: TRBJ2-5; size: once; V: TRBV24-1; DNA: TGTGCCACCAGTGATATTACAGGGGTATACGAGACCCAGTACTTC; CDR3: CATSDITGVYETQYF
D: TRBD1; J: TRBJ1-1; size: NA; V: TRBV7-3; DNA: TGTGCCAGCAGCTCCCAAGGGGGCCAGGTGACTGAAGCTTTCTTT; CDR3: CASSSQGGQVTEAFF
D: NA; J: TRBJ1-1; size: NA; V: TRBV3-1/TRBV3-2; DNA: TGTGCCAGCAGCCAGGACTTTTCTGAAGCTTTCTTT; CDR3: CASSQDFSEAFF